The clone carrying this TCR beta chain has a handful of counts. What it binds is unknown. This sample stems from a study of CD4+ T cells in melanoma. Study observations and caveats: CD8+ T cell, macrophage and B cell function reportedly correlated with neoantigen-specific CD4+ T cells. Reportedly, melanoma neoantigen-specific CD4+ T cells showed varied differentiation states.

Clones were read by immunoSEQ multiplex PCR, and TCRdb kept only the in-frame ones, dropping some. The sample yields 15,000 to 20,000 clones, over 70% seen once. This CDR3 has 15 amino acids. V was clipped by 3 bases and J by 4 bases, with 13 bases between them. Germline V gives CDR1 LGHNA, CDR2 YNFKEQ. This receptor was taken from a human donor with melanoma. The chain uses TRBV4-2 and TRBJ1-5; a possible D gene is TRBD1 (5 bases). Sequenced: cells from a culture (not recorded whether cultured in vitro). The CDR3, as DNA: TGTGCCAGCAGCCATGTAGGGGTGGTGAATCAGCCCCAGCATTTT. Its translation: CASSHVGVVNQPQHF.